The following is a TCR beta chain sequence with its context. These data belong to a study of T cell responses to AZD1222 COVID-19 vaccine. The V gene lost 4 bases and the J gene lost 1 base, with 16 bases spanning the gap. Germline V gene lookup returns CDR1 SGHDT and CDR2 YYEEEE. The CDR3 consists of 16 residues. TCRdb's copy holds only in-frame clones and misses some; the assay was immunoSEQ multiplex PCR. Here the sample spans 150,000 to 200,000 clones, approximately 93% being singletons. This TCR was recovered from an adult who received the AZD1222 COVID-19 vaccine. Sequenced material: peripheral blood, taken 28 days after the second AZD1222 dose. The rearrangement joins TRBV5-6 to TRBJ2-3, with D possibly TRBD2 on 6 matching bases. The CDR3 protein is CASSGGLARGTDTQYF. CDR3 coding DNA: TGTGCCAGCAGCGGGGGGTTGGCCCGAGGCACAGATACGCAGTATTTT.